The T cell receptor (beta chain) under discussion was sequenced for a study of shared clonotypes between healthy human individuals. Germline CDR1 reads SNHLY; CDR2 reads FYNNEI. CDR3 size: 14 residues. Trimming took off 6 bases at V and 10 bases at J, with 22 bases between the two ends. Points from the study as a whole: Only blood samples were collected, and tissue repertoires likely differ.

The assay was carried out at the deep level. This table comes from immunoSEQ multiplex PCR, and its TCRdb copy is limited to in-frame clones, with some not included. The data hold under 1,900,000 clones, with approximately 98.5% observed a single time. Turning to this clone: Its antigen remains unidentified.

Donors comprised only Caucasian adults living in Nashville, Tennessee. The TCR sequence derives from a man aged 25 to 40 in good health. Source material: naive CD4+ T cells sorted from blood. Subset defined: CD45RA+ positively selected. The chain recombines TRBV2 with TRBJ2-7, with a weak D call TRBD2 (5 bases). The CDR3 protein is CASRKNPGVEGQYF. DNA for the CDR3: TGTGCCAGCAGGAAAAACCCCGGGGTGGAAGGCCAGTACTTC.